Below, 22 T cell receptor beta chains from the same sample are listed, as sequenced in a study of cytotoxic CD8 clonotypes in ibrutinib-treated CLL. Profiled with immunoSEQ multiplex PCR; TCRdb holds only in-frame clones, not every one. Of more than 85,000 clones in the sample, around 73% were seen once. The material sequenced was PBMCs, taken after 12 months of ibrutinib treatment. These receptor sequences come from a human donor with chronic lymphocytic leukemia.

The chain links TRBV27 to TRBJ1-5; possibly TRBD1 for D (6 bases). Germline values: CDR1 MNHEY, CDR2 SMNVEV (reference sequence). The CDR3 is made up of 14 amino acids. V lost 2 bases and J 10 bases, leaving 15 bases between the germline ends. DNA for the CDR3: TGTGCCAGCAGTTTACGGCAGGGGTTCAATCCCCAGCATTTT. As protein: CASSLRQGFNPQHF.

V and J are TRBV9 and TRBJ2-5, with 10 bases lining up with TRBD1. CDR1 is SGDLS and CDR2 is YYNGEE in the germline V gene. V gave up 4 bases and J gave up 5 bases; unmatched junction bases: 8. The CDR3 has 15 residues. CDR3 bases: TGTGCCAGCAGCTTCCGAGGGACAGGGGACGAGACCCAGTACTTC. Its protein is CASSFRGTGDETQYF.

This chain's CDR3 is CASSTLAGGQAGYF. The CDR3 DNA sequence: TGTGCCAGCAGCACTCTAGCGGGGGGCCAGGCAGGGTACTTC. This chain joins TRBV2 and TRBJ2-7; 11 nucleotides agree with TRBD2. Germline V gene sequence: CDR1 SNHLY, CDR2 FYNNEI. The V and J ends lost 6 bases and 12 bases, in that order; junction bases with no gene match: 13. This CDR3 is built from 14 residues.

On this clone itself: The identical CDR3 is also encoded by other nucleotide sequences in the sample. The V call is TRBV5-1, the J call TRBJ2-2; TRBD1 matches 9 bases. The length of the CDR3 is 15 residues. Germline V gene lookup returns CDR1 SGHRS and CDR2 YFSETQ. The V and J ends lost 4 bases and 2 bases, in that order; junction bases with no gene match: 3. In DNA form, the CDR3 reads TGCGCCAGCAGCACGGACAGGGGAAACACCGGGGAGCTGTTTTTT. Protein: CASSTDRGNTGELFF.

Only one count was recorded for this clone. The CDR3 sequence is CASSVLQGAVKEKLFF. DNA of the CDR3: TGTGCCAGCAGCGTCTTACAGGGGGCCGTTAAGGAAAAACTGTTTTTT. The chain is built from TRBV7-9 and TRBJ1-4, with 9 bases fitting TRBD1. Germline V CDR1 and CDR2: SEHNR, FQNEAQ (reference sequence). The CDR3 has 16 residues. J was trimmed by 8 bases and V by 5 bases; bases with no gene match: 12.

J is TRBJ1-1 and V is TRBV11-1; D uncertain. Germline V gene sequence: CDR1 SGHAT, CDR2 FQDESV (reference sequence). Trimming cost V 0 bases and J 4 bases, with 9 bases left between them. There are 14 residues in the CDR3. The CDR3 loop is CASSLAELVTEAFF. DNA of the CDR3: TGTGCCAGCAGCTTAGCCGAATTGGTCACTGAAGCTTTCTTT.

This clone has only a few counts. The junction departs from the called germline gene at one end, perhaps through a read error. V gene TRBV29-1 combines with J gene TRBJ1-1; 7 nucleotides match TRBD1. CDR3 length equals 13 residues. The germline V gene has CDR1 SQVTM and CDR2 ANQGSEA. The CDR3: CSVWEQGNAEAFF. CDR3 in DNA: TGCAGCGTCTGGGAACAGGGGAACGCTGAAGCTTTCTTT.

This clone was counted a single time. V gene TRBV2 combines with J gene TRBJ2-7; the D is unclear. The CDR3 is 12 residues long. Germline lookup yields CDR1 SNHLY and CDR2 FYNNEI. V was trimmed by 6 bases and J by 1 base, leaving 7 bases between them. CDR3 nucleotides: TGTGCCAGCAGGTCTTTTTCCTACGAGCAGTACTTC. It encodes CASRSFSYEQYF.

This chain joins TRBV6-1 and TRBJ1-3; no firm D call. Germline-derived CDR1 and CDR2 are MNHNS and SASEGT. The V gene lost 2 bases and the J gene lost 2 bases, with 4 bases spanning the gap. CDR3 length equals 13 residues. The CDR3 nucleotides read TGTGCCAGCAGTGAACAGGCTGGAAACACCATATATTTT. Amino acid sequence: CASSEQAGNTIYF.

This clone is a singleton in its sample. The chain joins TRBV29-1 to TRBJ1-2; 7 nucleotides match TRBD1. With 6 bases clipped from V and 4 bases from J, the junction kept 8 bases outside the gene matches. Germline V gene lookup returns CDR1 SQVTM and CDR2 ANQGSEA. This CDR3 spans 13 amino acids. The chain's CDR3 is CSVVAGQIYGYTF. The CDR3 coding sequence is TGCAGCGTCGTTGCGGGACAGATCTATGGCTACACCTTC. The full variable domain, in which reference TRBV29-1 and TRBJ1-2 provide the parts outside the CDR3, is SAVISQKPSRDICQRGTSLTIQCQVDSQVTMMFWYRQQPGQSLTLIATANQGSEATYESGFVIDKFPISRPNLTFSTLTVSNMSPEDSSIYLCSVVAGQIYGYTFGSGTRLTVV.

The CDR3 spells CASSLFGTGTYEQYF. In DNA form, the CDR3 reads TGTGCCAGCAGCTTGTTCGGGACAGGAACCTACGAGCAGTACTTC. The rearrangement joins TRBV5-5 to TRBJ2-7; TRBD1 matches 8 bases. This CDR3 spans 15 amino acids. V lost 1 base, J lost 2 bases, and 5 bases stayed unmatched. In germline, CDR1 is SGHKS, CDR2 YYEKEE (reference sequence).

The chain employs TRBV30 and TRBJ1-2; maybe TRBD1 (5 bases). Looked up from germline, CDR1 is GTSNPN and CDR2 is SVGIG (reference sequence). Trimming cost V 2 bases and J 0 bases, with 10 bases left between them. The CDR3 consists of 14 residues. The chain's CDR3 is CAWSPGTSNYGYTF. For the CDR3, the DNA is TGTGCCTGGAGTCCCGGGACTTCTAACTATGGCTACACCTTC.

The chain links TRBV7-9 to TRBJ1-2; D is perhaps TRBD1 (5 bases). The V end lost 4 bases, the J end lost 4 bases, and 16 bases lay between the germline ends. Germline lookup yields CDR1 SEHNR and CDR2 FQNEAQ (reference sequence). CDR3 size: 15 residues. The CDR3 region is CASSSGTDEIYGYTF. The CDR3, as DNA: TGTGCCAGCAGCTCCGGGACGGATGAGATCTATGGCTACACCTTC.

The DNA for the CDR3 is TGTGCCAGCAGTTTCTCTCCGGGCCCCATAAACTATAATTCACCCCTCCACTTT. It yields the protein CASSFSPGPINYNSPLHF. The chain joins TRBV27 to TRBJ1-6; D uncertain. Germline V gene data show CDR1 as MNHEY and CDR2 as SMNVEV (reference sequence). The CDR3 loop spans 18 amino acids. The V end lost 3 bases, the J end lost 3 bases, and 18 bases lay between the germline ends.

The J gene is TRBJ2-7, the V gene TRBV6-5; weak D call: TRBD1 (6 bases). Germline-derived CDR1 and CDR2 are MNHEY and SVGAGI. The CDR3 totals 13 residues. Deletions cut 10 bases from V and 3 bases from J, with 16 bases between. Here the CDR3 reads CATLGGDNYEQYF. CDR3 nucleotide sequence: TGTGCCACCCTCGGTGGGGACAACTACGAGCAGTACTTC.

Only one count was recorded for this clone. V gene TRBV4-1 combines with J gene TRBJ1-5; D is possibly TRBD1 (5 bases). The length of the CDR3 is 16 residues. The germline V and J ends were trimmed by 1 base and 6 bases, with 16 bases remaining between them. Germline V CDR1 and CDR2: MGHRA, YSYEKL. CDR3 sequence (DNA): TGCGCCAGCAGCCAAGTCGGCCAGGGATCGGGTCAGCCCCAGCATTTT. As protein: CASSQVGQGSGQPQHF.

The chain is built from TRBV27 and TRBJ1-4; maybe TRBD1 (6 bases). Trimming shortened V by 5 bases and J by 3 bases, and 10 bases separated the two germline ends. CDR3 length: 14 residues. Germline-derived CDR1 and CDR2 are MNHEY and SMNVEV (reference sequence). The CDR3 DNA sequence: TGTGCCAGCAGTACAGGGTTACCTAATGAAAAACTGTTTTTT. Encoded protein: CASSTGLPNEKLFF.

The CDR3 DNA reads as TGTGCCAGCAGACCCGGACAGGGAAAGACCCAGTACTTC. This translates into CASRPGQGKTQYF. The chain links TRBV6-1 to TRBJ2-5; TRBD1 agrees at 8 bases. This CDR3 has 13 amino acids. Germline CDR1 is MNHNS and CDR2 is SASEGT. V was clipped by 6 bases and J by 6 bases; unmatched bases: 6.

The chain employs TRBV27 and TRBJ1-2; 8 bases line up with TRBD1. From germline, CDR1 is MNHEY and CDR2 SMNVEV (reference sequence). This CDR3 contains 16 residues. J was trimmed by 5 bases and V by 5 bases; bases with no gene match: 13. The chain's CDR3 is CASSPAGPRTGYGYTF. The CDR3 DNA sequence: TGTGCCAGCAGTCCCGCCGGTCCCCGGACAGGGTATGGCTACACCTTC.

The CDR3 is CASSVGGLAKNIQYF. CDR3 in DNA: TGTGCCAGCAGCGTAGGGGGACTAGCCAAAAACATTCAGTACTTC. This chain connects TRBV9 to TRBJ2-4; possibly TRBD2 for D (6 bases). The CDR3 is 15 residues long. CDR1 SGDLS and CDR2 YYNGEE come from the germline V gene. With 0 bases removed from V and 0 bases from J, the gap between germline ends came to 7 bases.

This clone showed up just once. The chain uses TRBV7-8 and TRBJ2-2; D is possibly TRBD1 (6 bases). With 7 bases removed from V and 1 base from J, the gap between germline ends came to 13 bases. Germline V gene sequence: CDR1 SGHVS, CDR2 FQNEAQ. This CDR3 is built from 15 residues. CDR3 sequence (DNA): TGTGCCAGCACCCTAAGAGGGGGGAACACCGGGGAGCTGTTTTTT. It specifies CASTLRGGNTGELFF.

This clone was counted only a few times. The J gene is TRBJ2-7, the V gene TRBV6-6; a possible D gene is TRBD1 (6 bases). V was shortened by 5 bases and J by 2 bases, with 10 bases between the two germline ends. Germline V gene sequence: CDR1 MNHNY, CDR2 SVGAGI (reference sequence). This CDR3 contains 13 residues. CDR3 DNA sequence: TGTGCCAGCAGTAACAGGGAGCCCTACGAGCAGTACTTC. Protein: CASSNREPYEQYF.